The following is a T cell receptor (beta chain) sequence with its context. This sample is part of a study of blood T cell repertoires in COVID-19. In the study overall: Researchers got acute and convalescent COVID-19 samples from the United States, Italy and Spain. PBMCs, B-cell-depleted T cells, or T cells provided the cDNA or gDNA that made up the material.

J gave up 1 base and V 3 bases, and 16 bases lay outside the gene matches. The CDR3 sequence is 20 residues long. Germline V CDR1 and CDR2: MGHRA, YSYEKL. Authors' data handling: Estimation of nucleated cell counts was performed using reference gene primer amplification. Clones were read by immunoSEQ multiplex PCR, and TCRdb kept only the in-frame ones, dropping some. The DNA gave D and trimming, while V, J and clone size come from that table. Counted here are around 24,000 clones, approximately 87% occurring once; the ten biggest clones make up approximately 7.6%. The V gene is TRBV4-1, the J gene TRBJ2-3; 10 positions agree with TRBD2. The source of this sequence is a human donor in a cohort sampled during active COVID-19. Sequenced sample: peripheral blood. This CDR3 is CASSHGLGVAGGRGTDTQYF. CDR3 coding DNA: TGCGCCAGCAGCCATGGGCTTGGGGTAGCGGGGGGCCGGGGCACAGATACGCAGTATTTT.